The rows below give T cell receptor beta chains drawn from one sample of a study of T-cell reconstitution after alpha-beta-depleted transplantation in children. Each CDR3 protein is one row after TCRdb ran MiXCR on the PCR reads. This table holds over 550,000 distinct CDR3 sequences, over 9.5% found once. The sample here was PBMCs from the stem cell graft donor, taken from the stem cell graft. The receptors shown here come from a human donor who donated a stem cell graft to a child with acute myeloid leukemia. CDR3s include the opening cysteine and the closing phenylalanine or tryptophan. A D gene is named only where the DNA matches it firmly. Size tells how often a clone was seen (once, few, many) or the class of an expanded clone, and some rows leave it out.

TRBJ2-2,NA,few,TRBV4-2,TGTGCCAGCAGCCAAGATGAGTCCATCCCCACCGGGGAGCTGTTTTTT,CASSQDESIPTGELFF
TRBJ2-1,NA,few,TRBV6-6,TGTGCCAGCAGCGGACGGGGTGACAATGAGCAGTTCTTC,CASSGRGDNEQFF
TRBJ1-2,TRBD1,few,TRBV6-5,TGTGCCAGCAATTCCGGGACAGGGGACTATGGCTACACCTTC,CASNSGTGDYGYTF
TRBJ2-3,NA,few,TRBV6-1,TGTGCCAGCAATGTCCTGAGCACAGATACGCAGTATTTT,CASNVLSTDTQYF
TRBJ2-2,TRBD2,NA,TRBV7-3,TGTGCCAGCAGCTGGACTAGCGGGAGTCGGGGCACCGGGGAGCTGTTTTTT,CASSWTSGSRGTGELFF
TRBJ2-7,NA,NA,TRBV14,TGTGCCAGCAGCCAAGCGCGCCAAGGGGGGCTCGAGCAGTACTTC,CASSQARQGGLEQYF
TRBJ2-1,NA,NA,TRBV5-1,TGCGCCAGCAGCTCGCCTGGGACGGAGAATGAGCAGTTCTTC,CASSSPGTENEQFF
TRBJ1-3,TRBD1,NA,TRBV20-1,TGCAGTGGCAGGGGGTGGACAGGGGGCGAGGGGGCTGGAAACACCATATATTTT,CSGRGWTGGEGAGNTIYF
TRBJ2-7,NA,many,TRBV20-1,TGCAGTGCTGCGGGACAGCCCTACGAGCAGTACTTC,CSAAGQPYEQYF
TRBJ1-5,NA,few,TRBV11-2,TGTGCCAGCAGCTTCACAGACCATCAGCCCCAGCATTTT,CASSFTDHQPQHF
TRBJ2-2,NA,NA,TRBV29-1,TGCAGCGTTGAACTCGGGACTTCTAACACCGGGGAGCTGTTTTTT,CSVELGTSNTGELFF
TRBJ2-7,TRBD2,NA,TRBV6-2/TRBV6-3,TGTGCCAGCACAAAACTAGCGGGAGGCGACGAGCAGTACTTC,CASTKLAGGDEQYF
TRBJ1-2,NA,NA,TRBV7-9,TGTGCCAGCAGCTTAGCCCCCGCTGGGGCAGGTGGCTACACCTTC,CASSLAPAGAGGYTF
TRBJ2-1,TRBD2,NA,TRBV28,TGTGCCAGCAGTCCCGCAGCGGGAGTTGGCAATGAGCAGTTCTTC,CASSPAAGVGNEQFF
TRBJ2-3,NA,NA,TRBV10-3,TGTGCCTCAGGCACAGATACGCAGTATTTT,CASGTDTQYF
TRBJ1-6,NA,few,TRBV28,TGTGCCAGCAGTTTTCTCCCCGGGGTGGATTCACCCCTCCACTTT,CASSFLPGVDSPLHF
TRBJ2-1,TRBD2,many,TRBV20-1,TGCAGTGCTAGAGATTTTGGGGGAACTAGCGGCAATGAGCAGTTCTTC,CSARDFGGTSGNEQFF
TRBJ2-7,TRBD2,NA,TRBV6-1,TGTGCCAGCAATAGTTTGGGACTAGCGGGATCCTACGAGCAGTACTTC,CASNSLGLAGSYEQYF
TRBJ2-7,NA,many,TRBV27,TGTGCCAGCAGTTTCGGTGAAGTGGGCTACGAGCAGTACTTC,CASSFGEVGYEQYF
TRBJ2-5,TRBD2,NA,TRBV12-3/TRBV12-4,TGTGCCAGCAGTCTTAGACTAGCGGGGAACCAAGAGACCCAGTACTTC,CASSLRLAGNQETQYF
TRBJ2-1,NA,NA,TRBV14,TGTGCCAGCAGCCATTACGGGAGCTCCTACAATGAGCAGTTCTTC,CASSHYGSSYNEQFF
TRBJ2-3,TRBD2,many,TRBV20-1,TGCAGTGCTAGAGGTATAGCGGGAGGGCCGACAGATACGCAGTATTTT,CSARGIAGGPTDTQYF
TRBJ2-7,TRBD2,NA,TRBV20-1,TGCAGTGCTAGAGTCTCTAGCGGGCCTTCCTACGAGCAGTACTTC,CSARVSSGPSYEQYF
TRBJ2-1,TRBD2,NA,TRBV7-9,TGTGCCAGCAGCGCCCGGACTAGCGGTACCTACAATGAGCAGTTCTTC,CASSARTSGTYNEQFF
TRBJ2-5,TRBD2,few,TRBV4-2,TGTGCCAGCAGCCAAGATGGGGCGGGAGGCGGAGAGACCCAGTACTTC,CASSQDGAGGGETQYF
TRBJ2-5,NA,NA,TRBV30,TGTGCCTGGAGGGTGGGCGAGACCCAGTACTTC,CAWRVGETQYF
TRBJ2-5,TRBD2,many,TRBV12-3/TRBV12-4,TGTGCCAGCAGTTCCTCCAGTAGCGGGAGAGAGGAGACCCAGTACTTC,CASSSSSSGREETQYF
TRBJ2-6,TRBD1,many,TRBV12-3/TRBV12-4,TGTGCCAGCAGTTTAGCAGGACAGGGGGCGCTTTGGGGGGCCAACGTCCTGACTTTC,CASSLAGQGALWGANVLTF
TRBJ2-3,NA,many,TRBV7-9,TGTGCCAGCAGCCCTATAGCAGGGCCCACAGATACGCAGTATTTT,CASSPIAGPTDTQYF
TRBJ2-7,NA,few,TRBV15,TGTGCCACCAGCAGAGATCAAGGAGACGAGCAGTACTTC,CATSRDQGDEQYF
TRBJ1-2,TRBD1,few,TRBV2,TGTGCCAGCAGAATAACAGGGGGGACCTATGGCTACACCTTC,CASRITGGTYGYTF
TRBJ2-1,NA,many,TRBV20-1,TGCAGTGCTAGATGGAGTTACAATGAGCAGTTCTTC,CSARWSYNEQFF
TRBJ2-1,NA,few,TRBV15,TGTGCCACCAGCAGACCTGACAGGCGACGGAGTGAGCAGTTCTTC,CATSRPDRRRSEQFF
TRBJ2-3,TRBD1,few,TRBV20-1,TGCAGTGCTAGGGACCGGGACAGGGGCACAGATACGCAGTATTTT,CSARDRDRGTDTQYF
TRBJ2-7,TRBD2,few,TRBV6-2/TRBV6-3,TGTGCCAGCACGCGGGAGAGAATCTACGAGCAGTACTTC,CASTRERIYEQYF
TRBJ2-7,TRBD1,few,TRBV6-1,TGTGCCAGCAGTATGGACAGGGAGCCGTACGAGCAGTACTTC,CASSMDREPYEQYF